The 10 T cell receptor beta chains reported below all come from one sample, sequenced in a study of T cells in Graves' hyperthyroidism and ophthalmopathy. The CDR3 regions of TCR beta were amplified from RNA transcripts. HTBI primers drove first-round RT-PCR of the TCR CDR3. MiXCR, applied by TCRdb to the multiplex PCR reads, yields one record per CDR3 protein. Altogether under 350,000 distinct CDR3 sequences are present, under 30% being singletons, with the ten largest covering about a quarter. Sequencing was carried out using blood. The origin of the receptors is a man between 35 and 55 years old with Graves' hyperthyroidism that later progressed to Graves' ophthalmopathy.

This clonotype was detected ten times or more. The rearrangement uses TRBV9 and TRBJ1-1; D not resolved. Germline values: CDR1 SGDLS, CDR2 YYNGEE. CDR3 length equals 13 residues. Trimming shortened V by 4 bases and J by 0 bases, and 7 bases separated the two germline ends. DNA for the CDR3: TGTGCCAGCAGCACATCTATGAACACTGAAGCTTTCTTT. Protein: CASSTSMNTEAFF.

At least ten counts were recorded for this clonotype. CDR3 DNA sequence: TGCAGCGTTGAAGACTACGAGCAGTACTTC. It encodes CSVEDYEQYF. The V call is TRBV29-1, the J call TRBJ2-7; D gene unclear. This CDR3 is 10 amino acids long. V lost 0 bases, J lost 3 bases, and 0 bases lay in between. The V gene's germline CDR1 is SQVTM and CDR2 ANQGSEA.

At least ten counts were recorded for this clonotype. V is TRBV20-1 and J is TRBJ2-5; 12 bases are a match to TRBD2. J lost 7 bases, V lost 7 bases, and 16 bases had no gene match. Per germline, CDR1 DFQATT and CDR2 SNEGSKA (reference sequence). This CDR3 spans 16 amino acids. In nucleotides, the CDR3 is TGCAGTGTCCGTTCCTTCCTAGCGGGAGGGTTCGGGACCCAGTACTTC. Protein: CSVRSFLAGGFGTQYF.

This clonotype has ten or more counts. The chain combines TRBV9 with TRBJ2-4; D may be TRBD2 (5 bases). CDR1 is SGDLS and CDR2 is YYNGEE in the germline V gene. V shed 3 bases and J shed 6 bases, with 16 bases lying between them. This CDR3 contains 15 residues. The CDR3 sequence: CASSEAGWETNIQYF. The CDR3 nucleotides read TGTGCCAGCAGCGAGGCTGGGTGGGAGACAAACATTCAGTACTTC.

This clonotype was picked up many times. The chain joins TRBV4-1 to TRBJ1-3; TRBD1 might be the D (5 bases). The V end was cut by 1 base, the J end by 8 bases, with 12 bases between. In germline, CDR1 is MGHRA, CDR2 YSYEKL. This CDR3 has 14 residues. The CDR3 nucleotides are TGCGCCAGCAGCCAAGTCCCCGGGGCATACACCATATATTTT. It specifies CASSQVPGAYTIYF.

Ten or more counts support this clonotype. CDR3 nucleotide sequence: TGTGCCAGCAAACTGACAGGGTTCTCTCCGGGACCTGCCTACGAGCAGTACTTC. It specifies CASKLTGFSPGPAYEQYF. This rearrangement joins TRBV12-3 or TRBV12-4 to TRBJ2-7; 7 bases fit TRBD1. With 7 bases clipped from V and 2 bases from J, the junction kept 20 bases outside the gene matches. The CDR3 loop spans 18 amino acids.

This clonotype was picked up many times. This chain joins TRBV6-2 or TRBV6-3 and TRBJ1-6; TRBD1 agrees at 9 bases. Germline V gene sequence: CDR1 MNHEY, CDR2 SVGEGT. J gave up 9 bases and V 6 bases, and 15 bases lay outside the gene matches. This CDR3 spans 17 amino acids. In DNA, the CDR3 is TGTGCCAGCAGGCCCGCCGGGACAGGGAAGACAATTTCACCCCTCCACTTT. This translates into CASRPAGTGKTISPLHF.

This clonotype was seen at least ten times. The chain carries TRBV4-2 and TRBJ2-5; D gene uncertain. Trimming stripped 1 base from V and 1 base from J, with 7 bases between. Germline CDR1 is LGHNA and CDR2 is YNFKEQ. The CDR3 consists of 14 residues. CDR3 amino acids: CASSQGHLQETQYF. In DNA, the CDR3 is TGTGCCAGCAGCCAAGGACACCTCCAAGAGACCCAGTACTTC.

This clonotype was counted a few times. The chain is built from TRBV4-2 and TRBJ1-2; no firm D call. Trimming took 0 bases from V and 1 from J, leaving 15 bases between them. Looked up from germline, CDR1 is LGHNA and CDR2 is YNFKEQ. This CDR3 region has 17 residues. This CDR3 reads CASSQENRAGLNYGYTF. CDR3 coding DNA: TGTGCCAGCAGCCAAGAGAATAGGGCAGGACTTAACTATGGCTACACCTTC.

This clonotype was seen repeatedly, ten times or more. This rearrangement joins TRBV11-3 to TRBJ2-7; no clear D. CDR3 length equals 14 residues. V lost 4 bases to trimming and J lost 0 bases, with 10 bases between them. Germline V gene data show CDR1 as SGHNT and CDR2 as YENEEA. The CDR3 sequence is CASSSSRSSYEQYF. In DNA form, the CDR3 reads TGTGCCAGCAGCTCGAGCAGGAGCTCCTACGAGCAGTACTTC.